This T cell receptor (beta chain) was identified during a study of cytomegalovirus exposure and HLA in healthy donors. Study-wide results and caveats: Reports described diagnosis of cytomegalovirus status by the classifier as highly specific and sensitive.

Comment on this clone: Its target is unknown.

While the first cohort had over 650 subjects, the donors belonged to the separate validation cohort of roughly 120 subjects. Libraries were prepared by immunoSEQ multiplex PCR; TCRdb keeps only in-frame clonotypes and omits some of them. The sample records fewer than 400,000 clones, approximately 86% being singletons. Sample: PBMCs. The receptor comes from a young man in good health and CMV-seronegative.

The CDR3 spells CATSRSGTESTDTQYF. In nucleotides, the CDR3 is TGTGCCACCAGCAGGTCCGGGACTGAAAGCACAGATACGCAGTATTTT. The rearrangement links TRBV15 to TRBJ2-3; D might be TRBD2 (6 bases). The germline V gene encodes CDR1 LNHNV and CDR2 YYDKDF (reference sequence). The CDR3 has 16 amino acids. Between the trimmed V and J ends, which lost 3 bases and 0 bases, there was a span of 13 bases.